This T cell receptor (beta chain) was captured in a study of T-cell memory formation after mild COVID-19. Whole-study context: The two donors had largely donor-specific TCR clusters.

Sample barcodes and UMIs were carried by the TCR alpha and TCR beta cDNA libraries that 5'RACE generated with constant-segment primers. TCRdb reprocessed the 5' RACE reads via MiXCR and lists one record per CDR3 protein. The data contain around 160,000 distinct CDR3 sequences, more than 9% of them seen just once; the ten biggest clones take up more than 3.5%. A word on this clonotype: Its antigen is currently unknown.

The study's findings and limits: Pre-infection memory showed some responding clones, and this suggested that cross-reactive memory joined. There was a balanced CD4/CD8 profile in clones contracting day 15 to 85, and later expanders leaned CD4+.

Trimming shortened V by 5 bases and J by 1 base, and 8 bases separated the two germline ends. The CDR3 length is 14 residues. The germline gives CDR1 SGHNT, CDR2 YENEEA. The clonotype originates from a man aged 18 to 30 who had mild COVID-19 (a few samples of this study predate the infection). Cell type and time point are not known. The gene calls are TRBV11-3 and TRBJ2-2; D is uncertain. Sequencing was done on a sample of PBMCs or a T cell subset sorted from them (not recorded which). The CDR3 here is CASSKNQNTGELFF. CDR3 DNA sequence: TGTGCCAGCAGCAAAAACCAGAACACCGGGGAGCTGTTTTTT.